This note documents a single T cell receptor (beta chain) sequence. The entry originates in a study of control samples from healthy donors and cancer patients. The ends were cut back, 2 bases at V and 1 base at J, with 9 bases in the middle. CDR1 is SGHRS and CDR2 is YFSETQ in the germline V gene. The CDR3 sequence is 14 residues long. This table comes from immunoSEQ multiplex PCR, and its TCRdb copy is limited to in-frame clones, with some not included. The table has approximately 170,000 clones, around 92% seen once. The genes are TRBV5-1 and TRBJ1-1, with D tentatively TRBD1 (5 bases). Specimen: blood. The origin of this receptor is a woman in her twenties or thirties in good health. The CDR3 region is CASSLQVWNTEAFF. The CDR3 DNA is TGCGCCAGCAGCTTACAGGTGTGGAACACTGAAGCTTTCTTT.